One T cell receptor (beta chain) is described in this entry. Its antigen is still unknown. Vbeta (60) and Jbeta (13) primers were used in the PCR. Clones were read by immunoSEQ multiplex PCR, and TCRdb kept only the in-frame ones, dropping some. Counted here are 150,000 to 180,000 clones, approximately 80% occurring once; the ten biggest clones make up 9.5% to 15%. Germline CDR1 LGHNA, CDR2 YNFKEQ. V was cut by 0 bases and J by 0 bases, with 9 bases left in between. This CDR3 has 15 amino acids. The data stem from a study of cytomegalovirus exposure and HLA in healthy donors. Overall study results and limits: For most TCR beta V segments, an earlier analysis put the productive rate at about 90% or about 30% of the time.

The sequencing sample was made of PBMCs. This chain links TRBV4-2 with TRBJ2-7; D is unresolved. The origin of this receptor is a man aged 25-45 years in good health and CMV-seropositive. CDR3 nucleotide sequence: TGTGCCAGCAGCCAAGAACCCCTGAGCTCCTACGAGCAGTACTTC. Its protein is CASSQEPLSSYEQYF.